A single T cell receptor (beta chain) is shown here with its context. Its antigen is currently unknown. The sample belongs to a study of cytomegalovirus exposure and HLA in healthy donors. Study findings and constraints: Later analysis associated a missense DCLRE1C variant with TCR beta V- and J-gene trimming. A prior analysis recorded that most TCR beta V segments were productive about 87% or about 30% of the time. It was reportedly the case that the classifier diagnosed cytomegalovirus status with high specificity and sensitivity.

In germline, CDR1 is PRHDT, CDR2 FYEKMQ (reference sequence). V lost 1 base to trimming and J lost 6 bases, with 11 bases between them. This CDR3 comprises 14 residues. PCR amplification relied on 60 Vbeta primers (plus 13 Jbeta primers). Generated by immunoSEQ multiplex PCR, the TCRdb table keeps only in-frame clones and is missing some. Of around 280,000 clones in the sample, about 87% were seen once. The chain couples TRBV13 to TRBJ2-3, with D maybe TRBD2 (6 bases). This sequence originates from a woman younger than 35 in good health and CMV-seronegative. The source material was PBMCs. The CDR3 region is CASSLERLEDTQYF. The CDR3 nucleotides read TGTGCCAGCAGCTTAGAGAGACTAGAGGATACGCAGTATTTT.